A single sample is the source of the 20 T cell receptor beta chains below, sequenced in a study of identifying expanded T cells in peripheral blood. Generated by immunoSEQ multiplex PCR, the TCRdb table keeps only in-frame clones and is missing some. This repertoire shows about 86,000 clones, roughly 88% found once; its top ten account for around 5.9%. The sequenced material came from blood. These receptors all come from a person aged 18 to 75 in good health.

The chain recombines TRBV5-5 with TRBJ2-4, with TRBD2 as a possible D gene (5 bases). This CDR3 has 16 amino acids. The V gene's germline CDR1 is SGHKS and CDR2 YYEKEE (reference sequence). Between the trimmed V and J ends, which lost 1 base and 0 bases, there was a span of 11 bases. CDR3 region: CASSLIGGTAKNIQYF. The CDR3 DNA reads TGTGCCAGCAGCTTGATCGGAGGTACAGCCAAAAACATTCAGTACTTC.

This clone turned up a few times. DNA for the CDR3: TGTGCCAGCACCCGGGACTACTCCTACAATGAGCAGTTCTTC. Protein product: CASTRDYSYNEQFF. The chain is built from TRBV7-9 and TRBJ2-1; 7 positions agree with TRBD2. Trimming removed 7 bases from V and 0 bases from J; junction bases left unmatched: 3. The CDR3 sequence is 14 residues long. CDR1 is SEHNR, CDR2 FQNEAQ, per germline (reference sequence).

This rearrangement joins TRBV30 to TRBJ2-1; TRBD1 is a possible D gene (6 bases). CDR1 is GTSNPN, CDR2 SVGIG, per germline (reference sequence). The CDR3 loop spans 13 amino acids. Trimming took 4 bases from V and 7 from J, leaving 14 bases between them. The CDR3, as DNA: TGTGCCTGGACGGGACAACTCATGAATGAGCAGTTCTTC. It encodes CAWTGQLMNEQFF. The full variable domain, completed using reference TRBV30 and TRBJ2-1, is SQTIHQWPATLVQPVGSPLSLECTVEGTSNPNLYWYRQAAGRGLQLLFYSVGIGQISSEVPQNLSASRPQDRQFILSSKKLLLSDSGFYLCAWTGQLMNEQFFGPGTRLTVL.

The rearrangement uses TRBV4-1 and TRBJ2-3; D is possibly TRBD1 (6 bases). V lost 2 bases and J lost 0, with 9 bases in between. Germline-derived CDR1 and CDR2 are MGHRA and YSYEKL. CDR3 length: 15 residues. The CDR3 DNA is TGCGCCAGCAGCCAACCGGGACACAGCACAGATACGCAGTATTTT. Translation: CASSQPGHSTDTQYF.

J is TRBJ1-2 and V is TRBV18, with D tentatively TRBD1 (6 bases). This CDR3 has 14 amino acids. In germline, CDR1 is KGHSH, CDR2 LQKENI. The V end lost 5 bases, the J end lost 6 bases, and 16 bases lay between the germline ends. CDR3 sequence: CASSTGPWMDGYTF. CDR3 DNA sequence: TGTGCCAGCTCAACAGGGCCTTGGATGGATGGCTACACCTTC.

This chain links TRBV2 with TRBJ1-3; 10 positions agree with TRBD1. Germline V gene lookup returns CDR1 SNHLY and CDR2 FYNNEI. The junction had 9 bases not matched to a gene; V was cut back by 0 bases and J by 10 bases. The CDR3 has 16 amino acids. In DNA form, the CDR3 reads TGTGCCAGCAGTGAAGCATCATGGGACAGGGGACAAACCATATATTTT. Translating it yields CASSEASWDRGQTIYF. The full variable domain, with the rest looked up from reference TRBV2 and TRBJ1-3, is EPEVTQTPSHQVTQMGQEVILRCVPISNHLYFYWYRQILGQKVEFLVSFYNNEISEKSEIFDDQFSVERPDGSNFTLKIRSTKLEDSAMYFCASSEASWDRGQTIYFGEGSWLTVV.

V and J are TRBV19 and TRBJ1-1; D gene ambiguous. This CDR3 has 14 amino acids. Germline V lookup: CDR1 LNHDA, CDR2 SQIVND (reference sequence). Trimming shortened V by 5 bases and J by 1 base, and 11 bases separated the two germline ends. The CDR3 spells CASSSRGENTEAFF. The CDR3 nucleotides read TGTGCCAGTAGTTCGCGTGGGGAGAACACTGAAGCTTTCTTT.

This rearrangement joins TRBV12-5 to TRBJ2-1; 7 nucleotides line up with TRBD1. J gave up 4 bases and V 1 base, and 4 bases lay outside the gene matches. This CDR3 is built from 15 residues. Germline V gives CDR1 LGHNT, CDR2 FRNRAP. The CDR3: CASGLGDSPYNEQFF. Here the CDR3 DNA reads TGTGCTAGTGGTTTGGGGGACAGCCCATACAATGAGCAGTTCTTC.

The chain employs TRBV15 and TRBJ2-7, with TRBD2 identical over 7 bases. The germline gives CDR1 LNHNV, CDR2 YYDKDF (reference sequence). With 6 bases clipped from V and 0 bases from J, the junction kept 11 bases outside the gene matches. CDR3 length equals 16 residues. As DNA, the CDR3 is TGTGCCACCAGTATGCCCGGGGAGGGCCGCTCCTACGAGCAGTACTTC. Translating gives CATSMPGEGRSYEQYF.

A note on this clone: This same CDR3 is encoded by further DNA sequences in the sample. This sequence joins TRBV27 and TRBJ1-2; D is ambiguous. CDR3 length equals 13 residues. In germline, CDR1 is MNHEY, CDR2 SMNVEV (reference sequence). Deletions cut 2 bases from V and 2 bases from J, with 6 bases between. This CDR3 reads CASSLGVNYGYTF. CDR3 sequence (DNA): TGTGCCAGCAGTTTAGGGGTGAACTATGGCTACACCTTC.

The chain recombines TRBV25-1 with TRBJ2-5; either TRBD1 or TRBD2 may supply D (5 bases each). Trimming removed 1 base at V and 4 bases at J, with 10 bases between. This CDR3 region has 14 residues. From germline, CDR1 is MGHDK and CDR2 SYGVNS. The CDR3 DNA reads as TGTGCCAGCAGTGAATTCACAGGAGGAGAGACCCAGTACTTC. Amino acid sequence: CASSEFTGGETQYF.

This chain links TRBV29-1 with TRBJ2-3; D may be TRBD2 (7 bases). Germline loops: CDR1 SQVTM, CDR2 ANQGSEA. Trimming took 8 bases from V and 2 from J, leaving 23 bases between them. The CDR3 has 16 residues. CDR3 DNA sequence: TGCAGCTCCCTGAGCGGGACACCAGCCTTCACAGATACGCAGTATTTT. It codes for CSSLSGTPAFTDTQYF.

The chain joins TRBV23-1 to TRBJ2-3; 7 bases agree with TRBD1. TRBV23-1 is designated an ORF whose function remains uncertain. Trimming removed 8 bases from V and 4 bases from J; junction bases left unmatched: 9. The CDR3 sequence is 14 residues long. The CDR3 DNA is TGCGCCAGCGAACGACAGGGAGTCCCAGATACGCAGTATTTT. The encoded protein is CASERQGVPDTQYF.

DNA for the CDR3: TGTGCCAGCCACGTCAGAGGCGGGGACATCTACAATGAGCAGTTCTTC. Residues: CASHVRGGDIYNEQFF. The rearrangement joins TRBV5-4 to TRBJ2-1, with D perhaps being TRBD1 or TRBD2 (6 bases each). Germline V gives CDR1 SGHNT, CDR2 YYREEE (reference sequence). Trimming took 7 bases from V and 3 from J, leaving 20 bases between them. The CDR3 runs 16 residues. The variable domain in full, completed from reference TRBV5-4 and TRBJ2-1, reads ETGVTQSPTHLIKTRGQQVTLRCSSQSGHNTVSWYQQALGQGPQFIFQYYREEENGRGNFPPRFSGLQFPNYSSELNVNALELDDSALYLCASHVRGGDIYNEQFFGPGTRLTVL.

This clone was observed once. CDR3 coding DNA: TGTGCCAGCAGCGCCTCAGGGGGGTCGGAGACCCAGTACTTC. Translation gives CASSASGGSETQYF. The gene calls are TRBV9 and TRBJ2-5, with D maybe TRBD1 (7 bases). Germline V gives CDR1 SGDLS, CDR2 YYNGEE. CDR3 length: 14 residues. Between the trimmed V and J ends, which lost 3 bases and 5 bases, there was a span of 14 bases.

This clone was recorded only once. The genes are TRBV7-8 and TRBJ2-7; D not resolved. Per the germline V gene, CDR1 is SGHVS and CDR2 is FQNEAQ. V lost 3 bases and J lost 3, with 3 bases in between. This CDR3 region has 11 residues. The CDR3 DNA reads as TGTGCCAGCAGCTTGAGCTACGAGCAGTACTTC. This encodes CASSLSYEQYF.

J is TRBJ2-2 and V is TRBV4-1; weak D call: TRBD2 (5 bases). This CDR3 has 14 residues. The V gene lost 0 bases and the J gene lost 7 bases, with 9 bases spanning the gap. Germline V CDR1 and CDR2: MGHRA, YSYEKL. CDR3 amino acids: CASSQEREIGELFF. CDR3 coding DNA: TGCGCCAGCAGCCAAGAAAGGGAGATCGGGGAGCTGTTTTTT.

The rearrangement links TRBV9 to TRBJ1-2, with D perhaps TRBD1 (6 bases). This CDR3 contains 15 residues. V lost 3 bases and J lost 1, with 13 bases in between. The germline V gene has CDR1 SGDLS and CDR2 YYNGEE. CDR3 nucleotide sequence: TGTGCCAGCAGCGGGTACAGGGTAGATAACTATGGCTACACCTTC. Its protein is CASSGYRVDNYGYTF.

The genes are TRBV5-1 and TRBJ2-1, with D perhaps TRBD2 (5 bases). V was clipped by 2 bases and J by 7 bases, with 10 bases between them. CDR1 is SGHRS, CDR2 YFSETQ, per germline. The CDR3 is 13 amino acids. The CDR3 sequence: CASSLSGINEQFF. CDR3 bases: TGCGCCAGCAGCTTATCGGGGATAAATGAGCAGTTCTTC.

The chain has TRBV30 and TRBJ1-3; TRBD1 matches at 7 bases. The germline V gene has CDR1 GTSNPN and CDR2 SVGIG (reference sequence). The CDR3 spans 15 residues. With V trimmed by 5 bases and J by 3 bases, 10 bases remained unmatched. The CDR3 DNA reads TGTGCCTGGGGTATCGGAGGGGGCTATGGAAACACCATATATTTT. Encoded protein: CAWGIGGGYGNTIYF.